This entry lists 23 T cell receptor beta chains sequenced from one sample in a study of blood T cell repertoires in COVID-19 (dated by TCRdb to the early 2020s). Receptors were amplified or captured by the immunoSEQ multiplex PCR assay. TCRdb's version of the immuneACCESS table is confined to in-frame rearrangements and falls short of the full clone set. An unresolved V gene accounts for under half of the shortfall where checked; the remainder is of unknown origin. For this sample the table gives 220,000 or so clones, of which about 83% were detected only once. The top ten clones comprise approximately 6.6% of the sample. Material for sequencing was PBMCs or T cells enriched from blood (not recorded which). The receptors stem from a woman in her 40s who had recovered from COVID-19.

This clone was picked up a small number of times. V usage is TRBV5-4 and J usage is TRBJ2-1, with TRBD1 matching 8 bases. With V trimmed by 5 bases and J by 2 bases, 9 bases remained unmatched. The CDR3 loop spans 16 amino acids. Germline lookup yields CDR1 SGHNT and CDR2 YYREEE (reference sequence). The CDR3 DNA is TGTGCCAGCAGTATGAGGACAGGGAGCCCCTACAATGAGCAGTTCTTC. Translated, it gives CASSMRTGSPYNEQFF. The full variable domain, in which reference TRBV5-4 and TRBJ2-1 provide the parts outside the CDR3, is ETGVTQSPTHLIKTRGQQVTLRCSSQSGHNTVSWYQQALGQGPQFIFQYYREEENGRGNFPPRFSGLQFPNYSSELNVNALELDDSALYLCASSMRTGSPYNEQFFGPGTRLTVL.

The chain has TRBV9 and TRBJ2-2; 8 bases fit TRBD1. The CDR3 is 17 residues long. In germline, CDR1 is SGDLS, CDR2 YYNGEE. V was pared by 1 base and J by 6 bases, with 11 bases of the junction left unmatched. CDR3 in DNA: TGTGCCAGCAGCGTATCGAGGCAGGGGGCGAGAGCCGGGGAGCTGTTTTTT. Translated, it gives CASSVSRQGARAGELFF.

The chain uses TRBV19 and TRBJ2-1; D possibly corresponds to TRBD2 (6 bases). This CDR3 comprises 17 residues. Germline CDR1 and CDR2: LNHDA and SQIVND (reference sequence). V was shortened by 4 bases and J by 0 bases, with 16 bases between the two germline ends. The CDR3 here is CASSTLPPGSSYNEQFF. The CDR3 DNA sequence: TGTGCCAGTAGTACCCTGCCCCCCGGGAGCTCCTACAATGAGCAGTTCTTC.

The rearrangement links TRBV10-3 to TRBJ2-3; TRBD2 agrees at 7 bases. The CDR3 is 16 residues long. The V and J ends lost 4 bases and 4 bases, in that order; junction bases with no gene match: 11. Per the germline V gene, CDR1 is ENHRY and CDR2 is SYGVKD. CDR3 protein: CAISAGRAGVADTQYF. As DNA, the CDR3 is TGTGCCATCAGTGCGGGGAGGGCGGGCGTCGCAGATACGCAGTATTTT.

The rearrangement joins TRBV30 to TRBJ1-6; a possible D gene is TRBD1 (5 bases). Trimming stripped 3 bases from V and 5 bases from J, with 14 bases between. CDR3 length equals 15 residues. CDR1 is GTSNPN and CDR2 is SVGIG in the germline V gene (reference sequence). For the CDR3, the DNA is TGTGCCTGGAGGTGGTGGGGCGCCGATAATTCACCCCTCCACTTT. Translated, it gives CAWRWWGADNSPLHF.

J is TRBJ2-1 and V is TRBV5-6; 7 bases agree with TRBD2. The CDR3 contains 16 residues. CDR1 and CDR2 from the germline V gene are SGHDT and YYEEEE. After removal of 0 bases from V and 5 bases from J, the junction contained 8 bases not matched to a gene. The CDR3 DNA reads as TGTGCCAGCAGCTTGGAGATACTAGCGTACAACAATGAGCAGTTCTTC. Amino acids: CASSLEILAYNNEQFF.

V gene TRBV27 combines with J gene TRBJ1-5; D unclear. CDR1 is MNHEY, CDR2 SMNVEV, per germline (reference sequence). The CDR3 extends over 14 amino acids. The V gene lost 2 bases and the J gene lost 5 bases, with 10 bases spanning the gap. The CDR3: CASSLRRSDQPQHF. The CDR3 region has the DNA TGTGCCAGCAGTTTACGCAGGTCAGATCAGCCCCAGCATTTT.

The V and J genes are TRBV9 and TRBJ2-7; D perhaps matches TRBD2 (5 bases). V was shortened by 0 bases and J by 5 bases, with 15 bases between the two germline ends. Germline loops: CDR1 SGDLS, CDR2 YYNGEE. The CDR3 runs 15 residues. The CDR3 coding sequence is TGTGCCAGCAGCGTAGATGTTGCGGGTGGGGACGAGCAGTACTTC. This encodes CASSVDVAGGDEQYF.

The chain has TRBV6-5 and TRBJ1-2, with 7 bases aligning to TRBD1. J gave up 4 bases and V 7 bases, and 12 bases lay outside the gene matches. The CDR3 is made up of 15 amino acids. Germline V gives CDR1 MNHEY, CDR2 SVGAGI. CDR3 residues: CASNPNRDRIYGYTF. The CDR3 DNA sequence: TGTGCCAGCAACCCCAACCGGGACAGAATCTATGGCTACACCTTC.

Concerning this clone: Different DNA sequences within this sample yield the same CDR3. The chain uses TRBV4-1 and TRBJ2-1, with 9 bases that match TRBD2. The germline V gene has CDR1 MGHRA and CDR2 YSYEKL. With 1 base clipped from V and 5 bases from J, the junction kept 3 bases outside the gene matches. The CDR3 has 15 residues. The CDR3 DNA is TGCGCCAGCAGCCAAGGTCTAGCGGGAAACAATGAGCAGTTCTTC. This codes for CASSQGLAGNNEQFF.

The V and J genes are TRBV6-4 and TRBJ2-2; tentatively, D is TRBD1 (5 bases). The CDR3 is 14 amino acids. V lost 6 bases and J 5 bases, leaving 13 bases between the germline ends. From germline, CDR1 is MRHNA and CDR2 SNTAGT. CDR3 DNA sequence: TGTGCCAGCAGCCCCGAAGGGGTTACCGGGGAGCTGTTTTTT. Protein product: CASSPEGVTGELFF.

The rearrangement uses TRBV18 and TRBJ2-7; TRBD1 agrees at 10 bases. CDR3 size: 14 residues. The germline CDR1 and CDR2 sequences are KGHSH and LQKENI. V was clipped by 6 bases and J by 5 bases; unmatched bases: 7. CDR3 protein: CASSRDRGKDEQYV. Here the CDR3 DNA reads TGTGCCAGCTCCCGGGACAGGGGTAAGGACGAGCAGTACGTC.

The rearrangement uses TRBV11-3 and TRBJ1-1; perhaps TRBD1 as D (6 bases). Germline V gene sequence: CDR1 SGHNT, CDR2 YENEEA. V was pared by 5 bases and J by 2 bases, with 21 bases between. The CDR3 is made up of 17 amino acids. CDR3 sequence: CASSLRGLDRLNTEAFF. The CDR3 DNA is TGTGCCAGCAGCCTTAGGGGGTTGGACAGACTCAACACTGAAGCTTTCTTT.

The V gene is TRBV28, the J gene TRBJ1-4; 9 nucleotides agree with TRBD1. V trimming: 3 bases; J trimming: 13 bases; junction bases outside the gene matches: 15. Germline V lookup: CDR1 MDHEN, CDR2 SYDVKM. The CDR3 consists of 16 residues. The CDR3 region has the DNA TGTGCCAGCAGTTTGTCCGGGACAGGGAGGGATAAGGGACTGTTTTTT. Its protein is CASSLSGTGRDKGLFF.

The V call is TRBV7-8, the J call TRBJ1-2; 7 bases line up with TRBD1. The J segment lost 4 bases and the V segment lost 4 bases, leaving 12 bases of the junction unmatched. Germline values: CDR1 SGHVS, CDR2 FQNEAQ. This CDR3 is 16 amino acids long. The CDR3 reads CASSSFGDSPLYGYTF. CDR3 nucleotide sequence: TGTGCCAGCAGCTCCTTTGGGGACAGTCCTCTCTATGGCTACACCTTC.

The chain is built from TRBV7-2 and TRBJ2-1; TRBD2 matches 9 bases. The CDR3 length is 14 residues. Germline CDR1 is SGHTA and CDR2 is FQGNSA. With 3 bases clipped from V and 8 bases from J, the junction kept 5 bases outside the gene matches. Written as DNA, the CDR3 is TGTGCCAGCAGCTTTGGCGGGAGGGTCGATGAGCAGTTCTTC. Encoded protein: CASSFGGRVDEQFF.

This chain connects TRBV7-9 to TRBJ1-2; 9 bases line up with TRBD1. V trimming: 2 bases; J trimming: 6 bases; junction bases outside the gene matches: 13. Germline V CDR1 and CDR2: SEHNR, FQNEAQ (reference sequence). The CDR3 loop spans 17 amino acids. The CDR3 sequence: CASSLTGTGKVLDGYTF. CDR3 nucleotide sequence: TGTGCCAGCAGCTTAACCGGGACAGGGAAGGTTTTGGATGGCTACACCTTC.

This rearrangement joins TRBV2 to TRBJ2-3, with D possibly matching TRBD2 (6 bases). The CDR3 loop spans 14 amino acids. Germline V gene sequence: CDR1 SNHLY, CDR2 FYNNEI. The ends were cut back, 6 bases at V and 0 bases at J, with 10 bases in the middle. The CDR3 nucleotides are TGTGCCAGCAGGGCGGGACCTAGCACAGATACGCAGTATTTT. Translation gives CASRAGPSTDTQYF.

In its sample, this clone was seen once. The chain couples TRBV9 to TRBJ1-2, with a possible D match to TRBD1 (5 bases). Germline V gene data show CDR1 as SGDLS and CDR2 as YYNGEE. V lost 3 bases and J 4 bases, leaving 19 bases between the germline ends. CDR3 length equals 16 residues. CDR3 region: CASSAGPPSAGYGYTF. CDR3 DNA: TGTGCCAGCAGCGCAGGGCCACCCTCGGCAGGCTATGGCTACACCTTC. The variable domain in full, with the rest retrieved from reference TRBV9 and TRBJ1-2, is DSGVTQTPKHLITATGQRVTLRCSPRSGDLSVYWYQQSLDQGLQFLIQYYNGEERAKGNILERFSAQQFPDLHSELNLSSLELGDSALYFCASSAGPPSAGYGYTFGSGTRLTVV.

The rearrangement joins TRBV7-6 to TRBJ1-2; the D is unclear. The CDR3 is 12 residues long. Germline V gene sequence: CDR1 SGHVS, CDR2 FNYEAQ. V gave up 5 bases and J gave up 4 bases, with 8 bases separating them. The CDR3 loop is CASSQSGYGYTF. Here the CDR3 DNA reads TGTGCCAGCAGCCAGTCAGGCTATGGCTACACCTTC.

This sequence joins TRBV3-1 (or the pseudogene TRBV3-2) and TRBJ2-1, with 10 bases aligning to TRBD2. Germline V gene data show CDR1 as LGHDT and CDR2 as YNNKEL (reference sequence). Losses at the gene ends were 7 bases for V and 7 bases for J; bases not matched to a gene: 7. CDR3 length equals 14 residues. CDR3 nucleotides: TGTGCCAGCAAGGCTAGCGGGAGAATAAATGAGCAGTTCTTC. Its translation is CASKASGRINEQFF.

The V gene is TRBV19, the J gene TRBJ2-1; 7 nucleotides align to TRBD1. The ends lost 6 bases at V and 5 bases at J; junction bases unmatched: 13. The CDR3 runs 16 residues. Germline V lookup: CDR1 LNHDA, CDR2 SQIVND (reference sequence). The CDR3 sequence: CASSDAGTEWNNEQFF. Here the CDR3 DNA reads TGTGCCAGTAGCGACGCCGGGACAGAATGGAACAATGAGCAGTTCTTC.

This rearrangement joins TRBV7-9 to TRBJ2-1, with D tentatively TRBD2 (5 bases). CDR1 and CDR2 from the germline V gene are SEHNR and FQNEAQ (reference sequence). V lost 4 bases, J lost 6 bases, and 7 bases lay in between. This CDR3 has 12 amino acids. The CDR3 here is CASSSGGNEQFF. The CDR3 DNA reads TGTGCCAGCAGCTCTGGAGGCAATGAGCAGTTCTTC.